A single sample is the source of the 11 T cell receptor beta chains below, sequenced in a study of shared clonotypes between healthy human individuals. Some clones are missing from TCRdb's copy, which holds only in-frame ones; the method was immunoSEQ multiplex PCR. The sample has about 2.1 million clones, approximately 94% seen once. The naive CD8 fraction comprised CD45RO-negative cells positively selected for CCR7 and excluded terminally differentiated effector memory CD45RA+ cells. Sequenced: naive CD8+ T cells from PBMCs. The receptors were gathered from a man aged 18 to 30 in good health. Some clones in this sample may be carry-over from other donors' samples.

This sequence joins TRBV10-3 and TRBJ2-7; 9 nucleotides agree with TRBD2. This CDR3 comprises 20 residues. The V gene end was trimmed by 1 base and the J gene end by 2 bases; junction bases not matched to a gene: 18. Germline lookup yields CDR1 ENHRY and CDR2 SYGVKD. The CDR3 reads CAISELGGLAGPLPTYEQYF. The CDR3 DNA reads as TGTGCCATCAGTGAGTTGGGGGGGCTAGCGGGACCTTTACCTACCTACGAGCAGTACTTC.

The chain recombines TRBV28 with TRBJ2-3; D not resolved. Germline CDR1 reads MDHEN; CDR2 reads SYDVKM. The ends were cut back, 10 bases at V and 0 bases at J, with 5 bases in the middle. The CDR3 has 11 amino acids. In nucleotides, the CDR3 is TGTGCCACCCTGAGCACAGATACGCAGTATTTT. Translated, it gives CATLSTDTQYF.

CDR3 loop: CASSQNRGDTQYF. The CDR3 bases are TGTGCCAGCAGTCAGAACAGGGGGGATACGCAGTATTTT. J is TRBJ2-3 and V is TRBV27, with TRBD1 matching over 8 bases. The CDR3 loop spans 13 amino acids. The V gene's germline CDR1 is MNHEY and CDR2 SMNVEV (reference sequence). Trimming took 5 bases from V and 6 from J; bases not matched to a gene: 4.

The V and J genes are TRBV27 and TRBJ2-7; the D gene is possibly TRBD2 (5 bases). Trimming took off 3 bases at V and 9 bases at J, with 15 bases between the two ends. Germline lookup yields CDR1 MNHEY and CDR2 SMNVEV (reference sequence). The CDR3 runs 13 residues. CDR3: CASSFLSGVGQYF. CDR3 nucleotide sequence: TGTGCCAGCAGTTTTTTATCCGGGGTCGGGCAGTACTTC.

The V call is TRBV6-5, the J call TRBJ2-5; 12 nucleotides match TRBD1. CDR1 is MNHEY and CDR2 is SVGAGI in the germline V gene. This CDR3 contains 15 residues. Trimming removed 2 bases from V and 5 bases from J; junction bases left unmatched: 3. For the CDR3, the DNA is TGTGCCAGCAGTTACGGGACAGGGGGCGACGAGACCCAGTACTTC. This translates into CASSYGTGGDETQYF.

This clone has just one count. The V call is TRBV7-9, the J call TRBJ2-7; 14 nucleotides align to TRBD2. Trimming cost V 5 bases and J 5 bases; bases outside gene matches: 5. The germline CDR1 and CDR2 sequences are SEHNR and FQNEAQ (reference sequence). The CDR3 length is 15 residues. CDR3: CASSPPTSGRDEQYF. CDR3 coding DNA: TGTGCCAGCAGCCCCCCGACTAGCGGGAGGGACGAGCAGTACTTC.

This chain connects TRBV19 to TRBJ2-7; D may be TRBD2 (6 bases). The V and J ends lost 3 bases and 4 bases respectively, with 13 bases between them. The germline CDR1 and CDR2 sequences are LNHDA and SQIVND (reference sequence). The CDR3 loop spans 14 amino acids. The CDR3 region has the DNA TGTGCCAGTAGTATTGGGGGGAGTTGGTACGAGCAGTACTTC. It yields the protein CASSIGGSWYEQYF. Full variable domain (rest looked up from reference TRBV19 and TRBJ2-7): DGGITQSPKYLFRKEGQNVTLSCEQNLNHDAMYWYRQDPGQGLRLIYYSQIVNDFQKGDIAEGYSVSREKKESFPLTVTSAQKNPTAFYLCASSIGGSWYEQYFGPGTRLTVT.

The V and J genes are TRBV10-3 and TRBJ2-2; 8 positions agree with TRBD2. The CDR3 loop spans 15 amino acids. Germline V gene lookup returns CDR1 ENHRY and CDR2 SYGVKD. With V trimmed by 0 bases and J by 5 bases, 2 bases remained unmatched. The CDR3 spells CAISESAGGTGELFF. Written as DNA, the CDR3 is TGTGCCATCAGTGAGTCGGCGGGGGGAACCGGGGAGCTGTTTTTT.

V is TRBV27 and J is TRBJ2-4; D may be TRBD2 (6 bases). Germline-derived CDR1 and CDR2 are MNHEY and SMNVEV (reference sequence). Trimming removed 1 base from V and 0 bases from J, with 10 bases in between. This CDR3 region has 16 residues. As DNA, the CDR3 is TGTGCCAGCAGTTTATTGGCTAGCGTAGCCAAAAACATTCAGTACTTC. This gives the protein CASSLLASVAKNIQYF.

A remark on this clone: Other nucleotide sequences in the sample specify the same CDR3. J is TRBJ1-1 and V is TRBV6-5; D is possibly TRBD1 (5 bases). V was pared by 3 bases and J by 1 base, with 9 bases between. The germline V gene encodes CDR1 MNHEY and CDR2 SVGAGI. The CDR3 extends over 14 amino acids. In nucleotides, the CDR3 is TGTGCCAGCAGTTATAGGGGTGGGAACACTGAAGCTTTCTTT. As protein: CASSYRGGNTEAFF.

The chain uses TRBV6-4 and TRBJ1-1, with unresolved D. CDR1 MRHNA and CDR2 SNTAGT come from the germline V gene. Between the trimmed V and J ends, which lost 4 bases and 2 bases, there was a span of 8 bases. This CDR3 comprises 13 residues. CDR3 loop: CASSVTPNTEAFF. The DNA for the CDR3 is TGTGCCAGCAGTGTGACACCAAACACTGAAGCTTTCTTT.